The 14 T cell receptor beta chains given below trace back to one sample, sequenced in a study of cytomegalovirus exposure and HLA in healthy donors. The PCR had 60 Vbeta and 13 Jbeta primers. Sequencing used immunoSEQ multiplex PCR; TCRdb keeps in-frame clones, though not all of them. The table includes 100,000 to 150,000 clones, around 80% detected once. Sequenced sample: PBMCs. These receptors came from a man aged 45-65 years in good health and CMV-seronegative.

This clone was seen a few times. J is TRBJ2-2 and V is TRBV6-1, with D perhaps TRBD1 (5 bases). This CDR3 is built from 14 residues. Germline CDR1 and CDR2: MNHNS and SASEGT. Trimming took 0 bases from V and 5 from J, leaving 7 bases between them. Here the CDR3 reads CASSEARVTGELFF. The CDR3 DNA is TGTGCCAGCAGTGAAGCCAGGGTAACCGGGGAGCTGTTTTTT.

This chain connects TRBV5-1 to TRBJ1-4, with TRBD1 as a possible D gene (5 bases). The length of the CDR3 is 13 residues. Looked up from germline, CDR1 is SGHRS and CDR2 is YFSETQ. V was cut by 2 bases and J by 8 bases, with 10 bases left in between. CDR3: CASSLGVGEKLFF. CDR3 sequence (DNA): TGCGCCAGCAGCTTAGGGGTGGGAGAAAAACTGTTTTTT. The full variable domain, in which reference TRBV5-1 and TRBJ1-4 provide the parts outside the CDR3, is KAGVTQTPRYLIKTRGQQVTLSCSPISGHRSVSWYQQTPGQGLQFLFEYFSETQRNKGNFPGRFSGRQFSNSRSEMNVSTLELGDSALYLCASSLGVGEKLFFGSGTQLSVL.

This clone was detected only a few times. The rearrangement links TRBV11-3 to TRBJ2-7; weak D call: TRBD1 (6 bases). The germline gives CDR1 SGHNT, CDR2 YENEEA. There are 13 residues in the CDR3. The V gene lost 5 bases and the J gene lost 10 bases, with 18 bases spanning the gap. As DNA, the CDR3 is TGTGCCAGCAGCCTCACACTCACAGGGAAACAGTACTTC. It is translated as CASSLTLTGKQYF.

This rearrangement joins TRBV4-1 to TRBJ2-5; tentative D call: TRBD2 (7 bases). V was pared by 0 bases and J by 2 bases, with 16 bases between. From germline, CDR1 is MGHRA and CDR2 YSYEKL. The CDR3 length is 17 residues. The CDR3 DNA reads TGCGCCAGCAGCCAAGATCACACGAGGGGGGGACAAGAGACCCAGTACTTC. Translation gives CASSQDHTRGGQETQYF.

The chain carries TRBV20-1 and TRBJ1-5; D unresolved. This CDR3 region has 11 residues. The V and J ends lost 1 base and 5 bases respectively, with 3 bases between them. CDR1 DFQATT and CDR2 SNEGSKA come from the germline V gene (reference sequence). CDR3 protein: CSARADQPQHF. DNA for the CDR3: TGCAGTGCTAGAGCAGATCAGCCCCAGCATTTT.

This clone occurred a few times. The rearrangement links TRBV27 to TRBJ2-1, with D perhaps matching TRBD2 (6 bases). The CDR3 covers 17 residues. CDR1 and CDR2 (germline): MNHEY, SMNVEV (reference sequence). The V gene lost 3 bases and the J gene lost 0 bases, with 15 bases spanning the gap. This CDR3 is CASSFAPWRDSYNEQFF. DNA for the CDR3: TGTGCCAGCAGTTTTGCCCCCTGGCGGGACTCCTACAATGAGCAGTTCTTC.

This clone showed up just once. The chain is built from TRBV7-3 and TRBJ1-1; tentatively, D is TRBD1 (6 bases). Germline values: CDR1 SGHTA, CDR2 FQGTGA. The CDR3 extends over 13 amino acids. Trimming took 2 bases from V and 8 from J, leaving 12 bases between them. The CDR3 region has the DNA TGTGCCAGCAGCTTACGGGCGGGGGCCGAAGCTTTCTTT. Its protein is CASSLRAGAEAFF.

This chain links TRBV27 with TRBJ1-2; 9 bases fit TRBD1. The CDR3 totals 15 residues. The junction had 11 bases not matched to a gene; V was cut back by 7 bases and J by 5 bases. CDR1 and CDR2 from the germline V gene are MNHEY and SMNVEV (reference sequence). This chain's CDR3 is CASTGWGQGGYGYTF. CDR3 bases: TGTGCCAGCACGGGTTGGGGACAGGGAGGGTATGGCTACACCTTC.

The rearrangement uses TRBV5-1 and TRBJ2-5; D is unclear. This CDR3 has 13 residues. CDR1 is SGHRS, CDR2 YFSETQ, per germline. V was trimmed by 0 bases and J by 2 bases, leaving 5 bases between them. CDR3 nucleotides: TGCGCCAGCAGCTTGGGGGCTCAAGAGACCCAGTACTTC. Its protein is CASSLGAQETQYF.

The V and J genes are TRBV4-3 and TRBJ2-1; D call uncertain. The V and J ends lost 1 base and 3 bases respectively, with 10 bases between them. CDR3 length: 15 amino acids. The germline gives CDR1 LGHNA, CDR2 YSLEER. The CDR3 protein is CASSQVPSSYNEQFF. The CDR3 nucleotides read TGCGCCAGCAGCCAAGTCCCCTCTAGCTACAATGAGCAGTTCTTC.

V usage is TRBV2 and J usage is TRBJ1-5; 7 positions agree with TRBD1. Germline loops: CDR1 SNHLY, CDR2 FYNNEI. The V and J ends lost 10 bases and 7 bases, in that order; junction bases with no gene match: 10. The CDR3 runs 13 residues. The CDR3 protein is CATTGTAFQPQHF. DNA for the CDR3: TGTGCCACCACCGGGACAGCTTTCCAGCCCCAGCATTTT.

This chain joins TRBV5-6 and TRBJ1-4; TRBD1 matches 11 bases. Germline V gene lookup returns CDR1 SGHDT and CDR2 YYEEEE. Trimming at V came to 3 bases and at J to 8 bases, leaving 12 bases not matched to a gene. CDR3 length: 17 amino acids. As DNA, the CDR3 is TGTGCCAGCAGCTCGGCGGGACAGGGGGGAGAAGAAGAAAAACTGTTTTTT. Residues: CASSSAGQGGEEEKLFF.

This rearrangement joins TRBV9 to TRBJ2-3; a weak D match, TRBD2 (5 bases). V was pared by 2 bases and J by 4 bases, with 14 bases between. The CDR3 is made up of 15 amino acids. From germline, CDR1 is SGDLS and CDR2 YYNGEE. The CDR3 nucleotides read TGTGCCAGCAGCGTCAGCCTAAGGCGGGCAGATACGCAGTATTTT. It translates to CASSVSLRRADTQYF. Full variable domain (missing parts from reference TRBV9 and TRBJ2-3): DSGVTQTPKHLITATGQRVTLRCSPRSGDLSVYWYQQSLDQGLQFLIQYYNGEERAKGNILERFSAQQFPDLHSELNLSSLELGDSALYFCASSVSLRRADTQYFGPGTRLTVL.

V is TRBV7-2 and J is TRBJ2-7; 13 positions match TRBD2. V was clipped by 5 bases and J by 6 bases; unmatched bases: 7. Germline-derived CDR1 and CDR2 are SGHTA and FQGNSA. This CDR3 is built from 15 residues. The CDR3 sequence is CASSIPGLAGTEQYF. The CDR3 coding sequence is TGTGCCAGCAGCATCCCGGGACTAGCGGGAACCGAGCAGTACTTC.